Listed below are T cell receptor beta chains from one sample, sequenced in a study of cytomegalovirus exposure and HLA in healthy donors. Sequencing used immunoSEQ multiplex PCR; TCRdb keeps in-frame clones, though not all of them. The data contain 130,000 to 150,000 clones, about three quarters of them singletons. The material sequenced was PBMCs. The receptors derive from a man aged 40-55 years in good health and CMV-seropositive. Both conserved end residues are part of each CDR3. A D gene is named only where the DNA matches it firmly.

v_call d_call cdr3_aa
TRBV29-1 - CSTRGGNSPLHF
TRBV7-9 TRBD2 CASSLRLAGGTDTQYF
TRBV9 - CASSPGPSAGELFF
TRBV6-5 - CASSYSRTQSYEQYF
TRBV5-6 TRBD1 CASSSGQGLPSYEQYF
TRBV5-1 TRBD2 CASSPTSGVYNEQFF
TRBV13 TRBD2 CASSPGLAGADTQYF
TRBV27 TRBD1 CASTRQGGTKNIQYF
TRBV5-1 TRBD1 CASRDRERKEKLFF
TRBV11-2 TRBD1 CASSPRDRGQETQYF
TRBV6-4 TRBD2 CASSFTGTSSYNEQFF
TRBV7-9 - CSSRSYNEQFF
TRBV29-1 - CSVARRDNTGELFF
TRBV29-1 - CSATLATGYREGRDEQYF
TRBV6-1 TRBD1 CASSASLTGGEGYEQYF
TRBV5-1 TRBD2 CASSAGTSGFTGELFF
TRBV9 - CASSVGTGSYNEQFF
TRBV10-1 - CASNKQGTGELFF
TRBV5-1 TRBD1 CASSSESRDRAEAFF
TRBV5-3 TRBD1 CARSFDRGYTGELFF
TRBV10-3 - CAISESTQGISNQPQHF
TRBV11-2 - CASSSNAETQYF
TRBV29-1 TRBD1 CSALMGGQGRVNEKLFF
TRBV27 - CASSSGTPYNEQFF
TRBV5-1 TRBD1 CASRTTGLTEAFF
TRBV6-1 - CASSMERVGSYEQYF
TRBV5-4 TRBD2 CASSSGLAGGATGELFF
TRBV5-4 TRBD2 CASSLSSAGGSPFYEQYF
TRBV29-1 TRBD1 CSAPGQGNTIYF
TRBV19 - CASSIGSGGRHGYTF
TRBV2 TRBD1 CASRTQGGEKLFF
TRBV27 - CASSESPNYGYTF
TRBV6-5 TRBD1 CASSQTGATTEAFF
TRBV18 TRBD1 CASSPGQAANYGYTF
TRBV5-5 - CASSLVGEGTDTQYF
TRBV19 TRBD2 CASRGDYHNEQFF
TRBV19 - CASSFSHRDSGNTIYF
TRBV18 - CASSTTGISDTQYF
TRBV5-1 - CASKLTGELFF
TRBV9 - CASSVGSRGTDTQYF
TRBV12-5 TRBD1 CASGRDSGTGAHEQYF
TRBV29-1 TRBD1 CSVVSSGGRNGYTF
TRBV5-1 - CASSSSGAYYNEQFF
TRBV7-9 TRBD1 CASSPLTGAKLIYEQYF
TRBV7-9 TRBD2 CASSPGLAETQYF
TRBV27 TRBD1 CASSFRPEGQGSTSNQPQHF